A single sample gave rise to the 29 T cell receptor beta chains below, sequenced in a study of CD8 T cells in ankylosing spondylitis. Study-wide points: Apparently characteristic of ankylosing spondylitis blood was a TCR beta motif (eight highly homologous variants).

A single record per CDR3 protein comes from TCRdb applying MiXCR to the 5' RACE reads. The table has 670,000 or so distinct CDR3 sequences, 15% to 20% seen once. These receptors' targets are unknown. The sample taken for sequencing was blood, either unsorted or a sorted T cell fraction (not recorded which). The receptor source for this set is a male donor with ankylosing spondylitis.

J is TRBJ1-4 and V is TRBV4-3; TRBD1 is a possible D gene (6 bases). Germline V lookup: CDR1 LGHNA, CDR2 YSLEER. This CDR3 contains 16 residues. The V gene lost 0 bases and the J gene lost 7 bases, with 15 bases spanning the gap. CDR3 DNA: TGCGCCAGCAGCCAAGATCTAGGGGGGGCGGGTGAAAAACTGTTTTTT. Amino acid sequence: CASSQDLGGAGEKLFF.

The chain recombines TRBV30 with TRBJ2-5, with D possibly matching TRBD2 (5 bases). This CDR3 region has 13 residues. CDR1 and CDR2 from the germline V gene are GTSNPN and SVGIG (reference sequence). The ends were cut back, 3 bases at V and 5 bases at J, with 13 bases in the middle. The CDR3 protein is CAWRRLGDETQYF. The CDR3 DNA is TGTGCCTGGAGACGCCTCGGGGATGAGACCCAGTACTTC.

This clonotype was seen just once. The chain uses TRBV6-1 and TRBJ1-2; TRBD1 aligns across 7 bases. This CDR3 is 13 amino acids long. The junction had 8 bases not matched to a gene; V was cut back by 5 bases and J by 8 bases. Germline V CDR1 and CDR2: MNHNS, SASEGT. CDR3 DNA sequence: TGTGCCAGCAGTCTTGACAGGGAGACGGGCTACACCTTC. Translating gives CASSLDRETGYTF.

The gene calls are TRBV27 and TRBJ1-2, with D possibly matching TRBD1 (6 bases). The CDR3 contains 15 residues. Trimming removed 4 bases from V and 2 bases from J, with 14 bases in between. Germline V lookup: CDR1 MNHEY, CDR2 SMNVEV (reference sequence). The CDR3 loop is CASSSFGGGNYGYTF. The CDR3 DNA sequence: TGTGCCAGCAGTTCGTTCGGGGGCGGCAACTATGGCTACACCTTC.

This chain links TRBV6-5 with TRBJ1-5; D is unresolved. This CDR3 has 14 amino acids. Trimming left V 2 bases short and J 7 bases short, with 12 bases between. From germline, CDR1 is MNHEY and CDR2 SVGAGI. CDR3 protein: CASSYEGERQPQHF. In nucleotides, the CDR3 is TGTGCCAGCAGTTACGAGGGAGAGAGGCAGCCCCAGCATTTT.

In its sample, this clonotype was seen a few times. The chain joins TRBV11-2 to TRBJ1-2, with D tentatively TRBD1 (6 bases). Germline loops: CDR1 SGHAT, CDR2 FQNNGV. The ends were cut back, 2 bases at V and 3 bases at J, with 19 bases in the middle. The CDR3 runs 17 residues. The CDR3 spells CASSLWTGGERDYGYTF. The CDR3 bases are TGTGCCAGCAGCTTATGGACTGGGGGCGAGAGGGACTATGGCTACACCTTC.

V gene TRBV6-5 combines with J gene TRBJ1-1; D is perhaps TRBD1 (5 bases). Germline CDR1 and CDR2: MNHEY and SVGAGI. This CDR3 comprises 15 residues. V lost 1 base and J lost 1, with 10 bases in between. CDR3 coding DNA: TGTGCCAGCAGTTACTTCGGGGCCGGGAACACTGAAGCTTTCTTT. This codes for CASSYFGAGNTEAFF.

This clonotype was found a few times. The chain joins TRBV10-3 to TRBJ2-5; 8 bases match TRBD2. The CDR3 totals 16 residues. Germline values: CDR1 ENHRY, CDR2 SYGVKD. With V trimmed by 0 bases and J by 4 bases, 7 bases remained unmatched. CDR3 region: CAISESTVGGGETQYF. For the CDR3, the DNA is TGTGCCATCAGTGAGTCGACGGTCGGGGGGGGAGAGACCCAGTACTTC.

V gene TRBV2 combines with J gene TRBJ2-7; D remains unclear. Looked up from germline, CDR1 is SNHLY and CDR2 is FYNNEI. CDR3 length equals 14 residues. V was trimmed by 7 bases and J by 0 bases, leaving 13 bases between them. CDR3 DNA sequence: TGTGCCAGCAAGGAGACCTCCACCTCCTACGAGCAGTACTTC. It is translated as CASKETSTSYEQYF.

This clonotype was observed a handful of times. The chain joins TRBV9 to TRBJ1-1, with TRBD1 as a possible D gene (6 bases). Germline CDR1 and CDR2: SGDLS and YYNGEE. V lost 4 bases to trimming and J lost 1 base, with 20 bases between them. The CDR3 runs 17 residues. In DNA, the CDR3 is TGTGCCAGCAGCCCTAGCGCTCTAGGGGGATGGAACACTGAAGCTTTCTTT. The encoded protein is CASSPSALGGWNTEAFF.

This clonotype was recorded a few times. This chain links TRBV30 with TRBJ1-5; D unclear. Trimming took off 1 base at V and 0 bases at J, with 7 bases between the two ends. This CDR3 is built from 14 residues. Germline lookup yields CDR1 GTSNPN and CDR2 SVGIG (reference sequence). CDR3 amino acids: CAWSAARSNQPQHF. CDR3 sequence (DNA): TGTGCCTGGAGTGCAGCACGTAGCAATCAGCCCCAGCATTTT.

This clonotype was seen at least ten times. J is TRBJ1-2 and V is TRBV7-2, with unresolved D. This CDR3 has 15 residues. The germline V and J ends were trimmed by 5 bases and 8 bases, with 21 bases remaining between them. Germline V lookup: CDR1 SGHTA, CDR2 FQGNSA. CDR3 region: CASSPHSPGSGGYTF. The CDR3, as DNA: TGTGCCAGCAGCCCCCATTCCCCGGGTTCGGGCGGCTACACCTTC. Looking up the rest from reference TRBV7-2 and TRBJ1-2 gives the full variable domain: GAGVSQSPSNKVTEKGKDVELRCDPISGHTALYWYRQSLGQGLEFLIYFQGNSAPDKSGLPSDRFSAERTGGSVSTLTIQRTQQEDSAVYLCASSPHSPGSGGYTFGSGTRLTVV.

V gene TRBV2 combines with J gene TRBJ2-5; TRBD2 agrees at 8 bases. Unmatched junction bases numbered 12, after V lost 2 bases and J lost 4 bases. The germline CDR1 and CDR2 sequences are SNHLY and FYNNEI. The CDR3 runs 17 residues. CDR3 DNA sequence: TGTGCCAGCAGTGAATATGGGATAGCGGGGCGGGTAGAGACCCAGTACTTC. It specifies CASSEYGIAGRVETQYF.

In this sample, this clonotype turned up a few times. The genes are TRBV5-6 and TRBJ1-6; 7 bases match TRBD1. This CDR3 comprises 16 residues. Germline CDR1 SGHDT, CDR2 YYEEEE. The V and J ends lost 1 base and 3 bases, in that order; junction bases with no gene match: 4. The CDR3, as DNA: TGTGCCAGCAGCTTGCGTAACAGGGGCTATAATTCACCCCTCCACTTT. Translated, it gives CASSLRNRGYNSPLHF.

The rearrangement links TRBV12-3 or TRBV12-4 to TRBJ2-5; 7 bases map to TRBD1. Trimming at V came to 10 bases and at J to 2 bases, leaving 7 bases not matched to a gene. CDR3 length: 13 amino acids. The CDR3 reads CATMTGWQETQYF. The CDR3 bases are TGTGCCACTATGACAGGGTGGCAAGAGACCCAGTACTTC.

The gene calls are TRBV20-1 and TRBJ2-7; the match to TRBD2 covers 8 bases. Germline lookup yields CDR1 DFQATT and CDR2 SNEGSKA (reference sequence). With V trimmed by 8 bases and J by 4 bases, 1 base remained unmatched. This CDR3 has 10 amino acids. CDR3 in DNA: TGCAGTCCGGGAGGGTACGAGCAGTACTTC. This translates into CSPGGYEQYF.

The chain links TRBV20-1 to TRBJ2-2; a weak D match, TRBD1 (5 bases). This CDR3 comprises 16 residues. Germline loops: CDR1 DFQATT, CDR2 SNEGSKA (reference sequence). Trimming removed 1 base from V and 1 base from J, with 13 bases in between. The CDR3 spells CSARVGPGWNTGELFF. The CDR3 nucleotides are TGCAGTGCTAGAGTGGGTCCAGGGTGGAACACCGGGGAGCTGTTTTTT.

The chain links TRBV12-3 or TRBV12-4 to TRBJ2-5; 16 nucleotides agree with TRBD2. Unmatched junction bases numbered 14, after V lost 3 bases and J lost 7 bases. The CDR3 is 19 residues long. The CDR3 DNA reads TGTGCCAGCAGTTTCTCCCTGGGACTAGCGGGAGGGCCAGGGGGGACCCAGTACTTC. This sequence encodes CASSFSLGLAGGPGGTQYF.

This clonotype was recorded a few times. The CDR3 sequence is CASRVIQGGPYNEQFF. The CDR3 nucleotides read TGTGCCAGCAGGGTAATCCAAGGAGGACCTTACAATGAGCAGTTCTTC. The chain links TRBV6-1 to TRBJ2-1, with D possibly being TRBD2 (5 bases). The V end lost 6 bases, the J end lost 4 bases, and 19 bases lay between the germline ends. This CDR3 is 16 amino acids long. Germline V gene data show CDR1 as MNHNS and CDR2 as SASEGT.

The V gene is TRBV4-1, the J gene TRBJ2-5; no clear D. The CDR3 is 14 amino acids. V gave up 2 bases and J gave up 3 bases, with 10 bases separating them. Germline CDR1 is MGHRA and CDR2 is YSYEKL. The CDR3 DNA follows: TGCGCCAGCAGCCAAATAGGACCGGAAGAGACCCAGTACTTC. This translates into CASSQIGPEETQYF.

The V gene is TRBV11-2, the J gene TRBJ2-1; D unclear. This CDR3 spans 13 amino acids. Trimming left V 1 base short and J 9 bases short, with 10 bases between. Germline CDR1 SGHAT, CDR2 FQNNGV. The CDR3 is CASSLVLPSEQFF. The CDR3 DNA reads TGTGCCAGCAGCTTAGTACTACCGTCTGAGCAGTTCTTC.

The chain uses TRBV7-2 and TRBJ1-3; D gene ambiguous. The CDR3 consists of 14 residues. V was shortened by 1 base and J by 5 bases, with 9 bases between the two germline ends. Germline CDR1 reads SGHTA; CDR2 reads FQGNSA. CDR3 nucleotides: TGTGCCAGCAGCTTAGAAGCCCTGAGAAACACCATATATTTT. It yields the protein CASSLEALRNTIYF.

This clonotype was seen a few times. The chain recombines TRBV5-1 with TRBJ1-1; D perhaps matches TRBD1 (5 bases). The germline CDR1 and CDR2 sequences are SGHRS and YFSETQ. There are 16 residues in the CDR3. The V end lost 1 base, the J end lost 4 bases, and 17 bases lay between the germline ends. In DNA form, the CDR3 reads TGCGCCAGCAGCTTGCAAACCGGGGGTCGCAGCACTGAAGCTTTCTTT. This gives the protein CASSLQTGGRSTEAFF.

The V call is TRBV4-1, the J call TRBJ1-1, with 7 bases matching TRBD1. The germline CDR1 and CDR2 sequences are MGHRA and YSYEKL. The CDR3 is made up of 15 amino acids. V lost 3 bases and J lost 1; bases outside the gene matches: 5. Here the CDR3 DNA reads TGCGCCAGCAGCCAGCTGGACAGGCCGAACACTGAAGCTTTCTTT. Its translation is CASSQLDRPNTEAFF.

V is TRBV12-3 or TRBV12-4 and J is TRBJ1-6; maybe TRBD1 (6 bases). Trimming pared 6 bases from V and 14 bases from J, leaving 20 bases between. This CDR3 is built from 14 residues. CDR3 DNA: TGTGCCAGCAGCAAAGCCGGGACACCCTTGGCCCTCCACTTT. It codes for CASSKAGTPLALHF.

A few counts support this clonotype. This sequence joins TRBV6-1 and TRBJ2-3; TRBD1 is a possible D gene (6 bases). The CDR3 covers 14 residues. Between the trimmed V and J ends, which lost 6 bases and 3 bases, there was a span of 13 bases. Germline V gene data show CDR1 as MNHNS and CDR2 as SASEGT. The CDR3 protein is CASSQRQVTDTQYF. CDR3 nucleotides: TGTGCCAGCAGCCAAAGACAGGTGACAGATACGCAGTATTTT.

The rearrangement uses TRBV7-9 and TRBJ2-1; a possible D gene is TRBD2 (6 bases). With 5 bases removed from V and 3 bases from J, the gap between germline ends came to 17 bases. Germline CDR1 is SEHNR and CDR2 is FQNEAQ (reference sequence). CDR3 length equals 16 residues. CDR3 bases: TGTGCCAGCAGCGGTTATAGCGGACTGGACTACAATGAGCAGTTCTTC. The encoded protein is CASSGYSGLDYNEQFF.

The V gene is TRBV20-1, the J gene TRBJ1-3; D call uncertain. Germline CDR1 reads DFQATT; CDR2 reads SNEGSKA (reference sequence). Trimming left V 3 bases short and J 2 bases short, with 14 bases between. There are 15 residues in the CDR3. The CDR3 DNA sequence: TGCAGTGCTAGTTCGGTCCCAGGTACTGGAAACACCATATATTTT. Protein product: CSASSVPGTGNTIYF.

This rearrangement joins TRBV28 to TRBJ2-7; TRBD2 might be the D (5 bases). The V end was cut by 7 bases, the J end by 3 bases, with 13 bases between. Germline-derived CDR1 and CDR2 are MDHEN and SYDVKM. The CDR3 loop spans 13 amino acids. The CDR3 sequence is CASTGRGVYEQYF. The CDR3, as DNA: TGTGCCAGCACAGGACGGGGTGTCTACGAGCAGTACTTC.